This record covers a single TCR beta chain. The CDR3 runs to 17 residues. The sample belongs to a study of OX40 agonist ivuxolimab in advanced cancers. Across the study: There were three patients with partial responses, one having hepatocellular carcinoma and two cutaneous melanoma.

Assay: immunoSEQ multiplex PCR; the TCRdb copy retains only in-frame clones and omits some. The sample lists just under 45,000 clones; less than 85% were seen once. The sequence came from an adult with an advanced solid tumor such as melanoma, head and neck, liver or kidney cancer. J is TRBJ1-6 and V is TRBV21-1; no check of the table's D call, TRBD1, against the DNA was made. TRBV21-1 is termed a pseudogene. The specimen comprised CD4+ or CD8+ T cells sorted from blood, sampled in a trial of the OX40 agonist ivuxolimab. The CDR3 DNA reads TGTGCCAGCAGCAAAGCACCCGGGGACAGCACCAATTCACCCCTCCACTTT. Translating it yields CASSKAPGDSTNSPLHF.